This T cell receptor beta chain was identified in a study of T cells expressing NK-cell markers. Study as a whole: The authors derived TCR beta repertoires from sorted CD3+CD56+NKG2C+, CD3+CD56+NKG2C- and CD3+CD56-NKG2C+ T cells. Whole-study results and caveats: Dominant NKG2C+ clonotypes in roughly 6 donors made up about 1.0-7.5% of CD8+ T cells. The CD3+CD56-NKG2C+ fraction of a handful of donors was also led by these clonotypes.

As for this clonotype: The antigen remains unidentified.

Germline V gene sequence: CDR1 GTSNPN, CDR2 SVGIG (reference sequence). CDR3 length: 12 amino acids. The cDNA for TCR beta came from 5'RACE template switching with UMIs. No DNA is given; TCRdb re-called the 5' RACE reads and lists each CDR3 protein once. The sample is made up of 250,000 to 300,000 distinct CDR3 sequences, and the top ten hold 4% to 4.5% of it. The sequencing sample was made of blood T cells: a sorted CD56 or NKG2C T cell subset, CD4+ or CD8+ T cells, or bulk PBMC T cells (not recorded which). This clonotype was sampled from a woman aged 18 to 75 in good health. V usage is TRBV30 and J usage is TRBJ1-2. This CDR3 is CAWSVQNYGYTF.